This T cell receptor beta chain originates from a study of cytomegalovirus exposure and HLA in healthy donors. At the level of the study: A preliminary data release comprised 70 million to 95 million unique TCRs obtained from HLA-typed donors. Points from the study as a whole: Reportedly, cytomegalovirus status was diagnosed with high sensitivity and specificity.

Researchers ran the PCR with 60 Vbeta and 13 Jbeta primers. Sequencing was performed with immunoSEQ multiplex PCR; in TCRdb, only in-frame clones are kept and a portion is missing. Seen here are 200,000 to 300,000 clones, just under 85% observed once, and the top ten hold approximately 2%. About this clone: Its antigen is currently unknown.

CDR3 length equals 14 residues. Trimming pared 5 bases from V and 7 bases from J, leaving 17 bases between. Germline CDR1 is MDHEN and CDR2 is SYDVKM. The rearrangement links TRBV28 to TRBJ1-1, with D possibly matching TRBD1 (5 bases). The clonotype comes from a woman aged 40 to 49 in good health and CMV-seropositive. The specimen sequenced was PBMCs. In DNA, the CDR3 is TGTGCCAGCAGTCCAGCGGGGGATTATATTGAAGCTTTCTTT. This codes for CASSPAGDYIEAFF. Full variable domain (rest looked up from reference TRBV28 and TRBJ1-1): DVKVTQSSRYLVKRTGEKVFLECVQDMDHENMFWYRQDPGLGLRLIYFSYDVKMKEKGDIPEGYSVSREKKERFSLILESASTNQTSMYLCASSPAGDYIEAFFGQGTRLTVV.